This TCR beta chain was recovered during a study of early T cells in non-severe SARS-CoV-2 infection. Study conclusions and caveats: The study's VDJdb matching favored anti-spike CD8 responses and missed private and CD4 specificities.

Germline CDR1 reads SQVTM; CDR2 reads ANQGSEA. The CDR3 totals 14 residues. V was shortened by 6 bases and J by 4 bases, with 17 bases between the two germline ends. Concerning this clonotype itself: Its antigen is still unknown.

TCRdb re-called the 5' RACE reads through MiXCR, storing one row per CDR3 protein. Of some 97,000 distinct CDR3 sequences in the sample, roughly 11% are singletons; the top ten hold around 4.7%. The clonotype comes from an adult who was a healthcare worker with PCR-confirmed SARS-CoV-2 infection or an uninfected control (not recorded which). V and J are TRBV29-1 and TRBJ2-3, with D hard to call. Specimen: whole blood, collected at baseline. CDR3 amino acids: CSVPDYGYADTQYF. CDR3 bases: TGCAGCGTCCCGGATTACGGGTACGCAGATACGCAGTATTTT.